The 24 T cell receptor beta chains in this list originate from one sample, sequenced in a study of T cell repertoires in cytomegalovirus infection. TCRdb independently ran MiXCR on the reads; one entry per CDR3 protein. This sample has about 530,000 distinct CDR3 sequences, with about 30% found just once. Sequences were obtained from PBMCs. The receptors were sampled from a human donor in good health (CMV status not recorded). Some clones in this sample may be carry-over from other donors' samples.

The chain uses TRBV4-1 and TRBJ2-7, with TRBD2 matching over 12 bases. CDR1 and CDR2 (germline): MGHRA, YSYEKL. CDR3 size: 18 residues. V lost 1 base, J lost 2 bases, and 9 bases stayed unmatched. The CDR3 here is CASSQGLAGVATAYEQYF. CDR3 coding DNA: TGCGCCAGCAGCCAAGGACTAGCGGGAGTCGCCACGGCCTACGAGCAGTACTTC.

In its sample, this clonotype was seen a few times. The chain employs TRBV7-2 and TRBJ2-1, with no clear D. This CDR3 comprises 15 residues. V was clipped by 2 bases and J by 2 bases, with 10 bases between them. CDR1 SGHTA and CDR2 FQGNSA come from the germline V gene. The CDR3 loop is CASSLMAGAYNEQFF. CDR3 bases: TGTGCCAGCAGCTTAATGGCAGGAGCCTACAATGAGCAGTTCTTC.

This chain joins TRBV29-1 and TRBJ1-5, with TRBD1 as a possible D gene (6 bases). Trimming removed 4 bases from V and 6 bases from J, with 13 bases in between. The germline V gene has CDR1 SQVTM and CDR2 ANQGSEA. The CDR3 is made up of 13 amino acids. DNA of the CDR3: TGCAGCGTTGGATTTGGCAGGGGTCAGCCCCAGCATTTT. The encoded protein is CSVGFGRGQPQHF. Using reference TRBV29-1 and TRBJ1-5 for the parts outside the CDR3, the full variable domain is SAVISQKPSRDICQRGTSLTIQCQVDSQVTMMFWYRQQPGQSLTLIATANQGSEATYESGFVIDKFPISRPNLTFSTLTVSNMSPEDSSIYLCSVGFGRGQPQHFGDGTRLSIL.

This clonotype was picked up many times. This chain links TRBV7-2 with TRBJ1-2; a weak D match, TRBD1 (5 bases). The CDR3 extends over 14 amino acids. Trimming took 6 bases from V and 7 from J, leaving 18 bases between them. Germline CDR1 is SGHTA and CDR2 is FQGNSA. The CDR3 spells CASSLRQGSSGYTF. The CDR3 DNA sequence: TGTGCCAGCAGTCTCCGGCAGGGCAGTAGTGGCTACACCTTC.

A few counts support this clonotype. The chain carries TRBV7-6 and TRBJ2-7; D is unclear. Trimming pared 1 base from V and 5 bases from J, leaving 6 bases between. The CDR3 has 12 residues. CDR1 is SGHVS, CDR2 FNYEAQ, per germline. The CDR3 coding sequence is TGTGCCAGCAGCTTAGACGGAGACGAGCAGTACTTC. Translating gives CASSLDGDEQYF.

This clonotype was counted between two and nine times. The CDR3 DNA follows: TGTGCCAGCAAAGTTAACGGGGCCCTGGGGAATGAGCAGTTCTTC. Protein product: CASKVNGALGNEQFF. The chain combines TRBV6-2 or TRBV6-3 with TRBJ2-1; D is possibly TRBD1 or TRBD2 (5 bases each). CDR1 is MNHEY and CDR2 is SVGEGT in the germline V gene. The CDR3 sequence is 15 residues long. V was pared by 7 bases and J by 7 bases, with 20 bases between.

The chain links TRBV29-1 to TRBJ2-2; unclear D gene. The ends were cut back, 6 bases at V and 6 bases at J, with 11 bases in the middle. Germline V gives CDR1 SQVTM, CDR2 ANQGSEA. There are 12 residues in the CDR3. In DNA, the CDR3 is TGCAGCGTCACACATGGTCCCGGGGAGCTGTTTTTT. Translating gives CSVTHGPGELFF.

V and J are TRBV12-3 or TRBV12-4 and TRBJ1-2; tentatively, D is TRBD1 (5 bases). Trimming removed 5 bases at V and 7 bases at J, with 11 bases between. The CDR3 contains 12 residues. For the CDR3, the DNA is TGTGCCAGCAGTGAATTCCAGGGTGGCTACACCTTC. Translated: CASSEFQGGYTF.

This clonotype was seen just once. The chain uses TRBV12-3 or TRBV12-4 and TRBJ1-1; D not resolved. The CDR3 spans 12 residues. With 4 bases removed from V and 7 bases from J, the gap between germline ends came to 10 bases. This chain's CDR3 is CASSSFGDEAFF. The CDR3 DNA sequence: TGTGCCAGCAGTTCGTTCGGAGATGAAGCTTTCTTT.

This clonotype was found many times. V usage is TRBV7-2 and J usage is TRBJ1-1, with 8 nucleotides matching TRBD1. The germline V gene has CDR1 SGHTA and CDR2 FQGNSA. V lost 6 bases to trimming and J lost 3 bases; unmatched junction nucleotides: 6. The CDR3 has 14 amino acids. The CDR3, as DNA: TGTGCCAGCAGTCAGGACAGGGTTCACACTGAAGCTTTCTTT. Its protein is CASSQDRVHTEAFF.

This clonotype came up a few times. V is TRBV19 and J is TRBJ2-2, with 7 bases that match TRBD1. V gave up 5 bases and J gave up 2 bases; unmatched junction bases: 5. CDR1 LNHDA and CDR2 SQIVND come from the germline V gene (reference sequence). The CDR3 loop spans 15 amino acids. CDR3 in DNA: TGTGCCAGTAGTGTTGGGACAGTTAACACCGGGGAGCTGTTTTTT. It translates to CASSVGTVNTGELFF.

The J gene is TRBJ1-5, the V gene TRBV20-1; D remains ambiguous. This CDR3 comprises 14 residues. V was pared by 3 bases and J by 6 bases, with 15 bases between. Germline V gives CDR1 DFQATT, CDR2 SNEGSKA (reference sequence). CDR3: CSASSRPGAQPQHF. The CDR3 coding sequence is TGCAGTGCTAGTTCTCGACCCGGCGCTCAGCCCCAGCATTTT.

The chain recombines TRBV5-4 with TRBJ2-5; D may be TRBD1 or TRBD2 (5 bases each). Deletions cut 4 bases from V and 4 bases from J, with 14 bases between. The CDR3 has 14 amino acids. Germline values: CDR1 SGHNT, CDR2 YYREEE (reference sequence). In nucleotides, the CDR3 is TGTGCCAGCAGCAGCGTAGGGGAGCCAGAGACCCAGTACTTC. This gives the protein CASSSVGEPETQYF.

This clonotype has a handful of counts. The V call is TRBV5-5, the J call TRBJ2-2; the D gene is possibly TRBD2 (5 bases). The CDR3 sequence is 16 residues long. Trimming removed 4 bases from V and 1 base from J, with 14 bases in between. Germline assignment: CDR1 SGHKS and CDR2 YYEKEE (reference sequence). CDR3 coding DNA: TGTGCCAGCAGCCCCCCAGGAGCGGAGAACACCGGGGAGCTGTTTTTT. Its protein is CASSPPGAENTGELFF.

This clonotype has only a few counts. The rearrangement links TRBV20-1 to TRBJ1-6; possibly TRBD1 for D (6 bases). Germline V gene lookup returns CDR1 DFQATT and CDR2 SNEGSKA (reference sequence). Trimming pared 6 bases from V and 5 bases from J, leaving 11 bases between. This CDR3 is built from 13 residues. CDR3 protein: CSAPGTNNSPLHF. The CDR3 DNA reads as TGCAGTGCCCCCGGGACAAATAATTCACCCCTCCACTTT.

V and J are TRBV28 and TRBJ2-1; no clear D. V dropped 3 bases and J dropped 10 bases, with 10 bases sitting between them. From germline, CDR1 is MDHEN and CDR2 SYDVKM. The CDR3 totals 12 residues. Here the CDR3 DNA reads TGTGCCAGCAGTTTCGGAGACCGGGAGCAGTTCTTC. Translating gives CASSFGDREQFF.

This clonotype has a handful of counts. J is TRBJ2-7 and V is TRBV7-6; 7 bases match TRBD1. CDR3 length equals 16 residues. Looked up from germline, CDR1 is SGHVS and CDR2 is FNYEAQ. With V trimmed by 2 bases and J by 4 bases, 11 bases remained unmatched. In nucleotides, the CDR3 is TGTGCCAGCAGCTTAAACGACAGGGCAGGGGAATACGAGCAGTACTTC. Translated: CASSLNDRAGEYEQYF.

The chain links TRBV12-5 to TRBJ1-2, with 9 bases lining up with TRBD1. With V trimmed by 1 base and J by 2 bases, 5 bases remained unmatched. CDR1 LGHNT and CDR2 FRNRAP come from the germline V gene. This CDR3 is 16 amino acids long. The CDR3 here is CASGLAPGTGNYGYTF. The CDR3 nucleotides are TGTGCTAGTGGTTTGGCGCCTGGGACAGGGAACTATGGCTACACCTTC.

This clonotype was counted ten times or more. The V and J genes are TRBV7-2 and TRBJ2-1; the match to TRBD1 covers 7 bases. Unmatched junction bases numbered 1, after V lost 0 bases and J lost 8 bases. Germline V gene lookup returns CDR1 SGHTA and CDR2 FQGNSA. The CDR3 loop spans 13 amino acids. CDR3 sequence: CASSLAGGYEQFF. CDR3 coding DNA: TGTGCCAGCAGCTTAGCAGGGGGCTATGAGCAGTTCTTC.

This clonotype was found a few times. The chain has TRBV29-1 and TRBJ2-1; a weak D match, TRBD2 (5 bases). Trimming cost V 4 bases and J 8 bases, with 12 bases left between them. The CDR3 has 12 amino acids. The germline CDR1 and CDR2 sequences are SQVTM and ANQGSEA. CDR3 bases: TGCAGCGTTGCCGCGACTACAGATGAGCAGTTCTTC. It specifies CSVAATTDEQFF.

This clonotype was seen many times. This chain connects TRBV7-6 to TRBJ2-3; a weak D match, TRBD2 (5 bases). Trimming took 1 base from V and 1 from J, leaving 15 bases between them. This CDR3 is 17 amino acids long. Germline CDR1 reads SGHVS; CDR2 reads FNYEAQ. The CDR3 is CASSLDGYGRGTDTQYF. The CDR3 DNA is TGTGCCAGCAGCTTAGACGGGTACGGGCGGGGCACAGATACGCAGTATTTT.

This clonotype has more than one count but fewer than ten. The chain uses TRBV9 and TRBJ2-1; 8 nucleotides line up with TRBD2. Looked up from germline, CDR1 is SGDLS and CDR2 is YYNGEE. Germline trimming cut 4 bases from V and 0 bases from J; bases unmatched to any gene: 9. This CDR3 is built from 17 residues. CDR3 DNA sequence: TGTGCCAGCAGCTCCCGGGGGGGCGGGGGCTCCTACAATGAGCAGTTCTTC. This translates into CASSSRGGGGSYNEQFF. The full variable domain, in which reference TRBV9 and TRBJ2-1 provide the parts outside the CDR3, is DSGVTQTPKHLITATGQRVTLRCSPRSGDLSVYWYQQSLDQGLQFLIQYYNGEERAKGNILERFSAQQFPDLHSELNLSSLELGDSALYFCASSSRGGGGSYNEQFFGPGTRLTVL.

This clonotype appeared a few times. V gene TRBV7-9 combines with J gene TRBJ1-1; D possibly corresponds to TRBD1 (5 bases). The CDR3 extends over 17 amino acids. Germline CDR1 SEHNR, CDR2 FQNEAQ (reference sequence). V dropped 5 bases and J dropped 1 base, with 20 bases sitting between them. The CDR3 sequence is CASSRSTGPGSNTEAFF. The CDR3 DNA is TGTGCCAGCAGCCGATCTACGGGACCAGGGTCGAACACTGAAGCTTTCTTT.

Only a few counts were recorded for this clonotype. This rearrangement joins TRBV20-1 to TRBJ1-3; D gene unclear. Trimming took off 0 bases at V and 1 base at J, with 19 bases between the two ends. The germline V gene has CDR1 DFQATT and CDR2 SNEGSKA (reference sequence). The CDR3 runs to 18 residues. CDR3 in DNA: TGCAGTGCTAGAGATCCGAGAGCGGGGAGGAAATCTGGAAACACCATATATTTT. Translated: CSARDPRAGRKSGNTIYF.